Sequencing of this T cell receptor (beta chain) was carried out in a study of T cells in Graves' hyperthyroidism and ophthalmopathy. Study in general: Sampling of peripheral blood happened at initial diagnosis, prior to any treatment.

Researchers amplified the TCR beta CDR3 regions from RNA transcripts. Primed by the HTBI set, a first-round RT-PCR was run on the TCR CDR3. TCRdb recomputed calls from the multiplex PCR reads with MiXCR, one row per CDR3 protein. The profile shows approximately 490,000 distinct CDR3 sequences, under 25% of them singletons. The sequence derives from a woman in her seventies with Graves' ophthalmopathy. Sequencing was performed on blood.

The CDR3 loop reads CASSPTLASYEQYF. CDR3 nucleotide sequence: TGTGCCAGCAGCCCCACCCTTGCCTCCTACGAGCAGTACTTC. The genes are TRBV12-3 or TRBV12-4 and TRBJ2-7; D not resolved. The CDR3 totals 14 residues. Deletions cut 6 bases from V and 0 bases from J, with 12 bases between.